The clone carrying this T cell receptor beta chain has a count of ten or more. The target antigen is unknown. The CDR3 runs 14 residues. The V and J ends lost 2 bases and 0 bases respectively, with 9 bases between them. Per germline, CDR1 SGHRS and CDR2 YFSETQ. The data originate from a study of T-cell reconstitution after alpha-beta-depleted transplantation in children. Study-wide results and caveats: Several hundred rapidly expanded clones from non-depleted graft cells reportedly supplied alpha-beta T cells about two months post-transplant. At one year after transplant, newly produced T cells mostly accounted for T-cell counts and diversity. Surviving recipient T cells and thymic progenitors produced the high day-60 TCRbeta diversity seen in some patients.

The TCRbeta library incorporated unique molecular identifiers. TCRdb reprocessed the PCR reads with MiXCR, giving one entry per CDR3 protein. The data show roughly 570,000 distinct CDR3 sequences, approximately 30% seen once. The TCR comes from a boy less than two years old with Wiskott-Aldrich syndrome, due to receive a stem cell transplant. The sample in question was PBMCs, obtained before TCRalphabeta/CD19-depleted stem cell transplant. The gene calls are TRBV5-1 and TRBJ2-7; no reliable D call. The CDR3 spells CASSFQGSSYEQYF. The CDR3 DNA follows: TGCGCCAGCAGCTTCCAAGGTAGCTCCTACGAGCAGTACTTC. The variable domain in full, completed from reference TRBV5-1 and TRBJ2-7, reads KAGVTQTPRYLIKTRGQQVTLSCSPISGHRSVSWYQQTPGQGLQFLFEYFSETQRNKGNFPGRFSGRQFSNSRSEMNVSTLELGDSALYLCASSFQGSSYEQYFGPGTRLTVT.